The 21 T cell receptor beta chains listed next were all sequenced from one sample in a study of shared T cell receptors in the human thymus. Here immunoSEQ multiplex PCR was the method, and the copy in TCRdb shows in-frame clones only, minus some. The table lists more than 550,000 clones, roughly 88% of them singletons. Separately, the same data were catalogued under a study of human thymus T cells.

The source material was thymocytes. These receptor sequences come from a girl under three years old with a congenital heart defect.

This clone was observed once. This sequence joins TRBV5-6 and TRBJ2-5, with 9 nucleotides matching TRBD1. V was pared by 6 bases and J by 4 bases, with 19 bases of the junction left unmatched. The CDR3 contains 18 residues. The germline CDR1 and CDR2 sequences are SGHDT and YYEEEE. CDR3 in amino acids: CASTEPATGTGRRETQYF. The CDR3, as DNA: TGTGCCAGCACCGAACCCGCGACGGGGACAGGGAGGAGAGAGACCCAGTACTTC.

This clone was recorded a few times. This chain uses TRBV5-1 with TRBJ1-2, with 7 nucleotides matching TRBD1. J was trimmed by 6 bases and V by 0 bases; bases with no gene match: 8. This CDR3 contains 15 residues. Germline V gives CDR1 SGHRS, CDR2 YFSETQ. The CDR3 DNA reads TGCGCCAGCAGCTTGGAGGGGGGACAGAGGGATGGCTACACCTTC. Translated, it gives CASSLEGGQRDGYTF.

The chain recombines TRBV7-9 with TRBJ1-2, with D perhaps TRBD1 (6 bases). The V gene's germline CDR1 is SEHNR and CDR2 FQNEAQ (reference sequence). The CDR3 totals 19 residues. V was pared by 2 bases and J by 4 bases, with 26 bases between. In DNA, the CDR3 is TGTGCCAGCAGCTTATTTACGGACAGAGGTCCCCCACCTATCTATGGCTACACCTTC. Its translation: CASSLFTDRGPPPIYGYTF.

V is TRBV27 and J is TRBJ2-7, with D uncertain. V gave up 3 bases and J gave up 1 base, with 7 bases separating them. Germline V gene lookup returns CDR1 MNHEY and CDR2 SMNVEV (reference sequence). The CDR3 contains 13 residues. CDR3 sequence: CASSLKSSYEQYF. The CDR3 bases are TGTGCCAGCAGTTTGAAGAGTTCCTACGAGCAGTACTTC.

This clone has only one observation. The chain joins TRBV28 to TRBJ2-3; the D is unclear. V was clipped by 5 bases and J by 1 base, with 13 bases between them. CDR3 length: 15 residues. CDR1 and CDR2 from the germline V gene are MDHEN and SYDVKM. The CDR3 protein is CASSHYPRRTDTQYF. The CDR3 bases are TGTGCCAGCAGTCACTACCCGAGGCGCACAGATACGCAGTATTTT.

This clone was recorded a few times. The chain combines TRBV4-2 with TRBJ2-1; 12 bases are shared with TRBD2. The CDR3 is 16 amino acids. With V trimmed by 1 base and J by 7 bases, 5 bases remained unmatched. CDR1 is LGHNA, CDR2 YNFKEQ, per germline. The CDR3, as DNA: TGTGCCAGCAGCCAAGTGGCTAGCGGGGGGGGAAATGAGCAGTTCTTC. Protein: CASSQVASGGGNEQFF.

This rearrangement joins TRBV2 to TRBJ2-7; D may be TRBD2 (6 bases). The ends were cut back, 3 bases at V and 3 bases at J, with 12 bases in the middle. Germline loops: CDR1 SNHLY, CDR2 FYNNEI. The CDR3 totals 14 residues. Here the CDR3 reads CASSDGGVSYEQYF. Here the CDR3 DNA reads TGTGCCAGCAGTGACGGGGGAGTGAGCTACGAGCAGTACTTC.

V usage is TRBV11-2 and J usage is TRBJ1-2; TRBD1 agrees at 7 bases. The trim removed 0 bases at V and 4 bases at J, leaving 5 bases unmatched. The length of the CDR3 is 15 residues. Germline-derived CDR1 and CDR2 are SGHAT and FQNNGV. The CDR3 is CASSLEGGSSYGYTF. In DNA form, the CDR3 reads TGTGCCAGCAGCTTAGAAGGGGGCAGTTCCTATGGCTACACCTTC.

The chain recombines TRBV18 with TRBJ2-3; D possibly corresponds to TRBD1 (6 bases). Trimming shortened V by 2 bases and J by 3 bases, and 12 bases separated the two germline ends. Germline V gene data show CDR1 as KGHSH and CDR2 as LQKENI. CDR3 length: 15 amino acids. The CDR3 reads CASSPGGDLTDTQYF. The DNA of the CDR3 is TGTGCCAGCTCACCAGGGGGCGATTTAACAGATACGCAGTATTTT. Based on the CDR3 plus reference TRBV18 and TRBJ2-3, the full variable domain is NAGVMQNPRHLVRRRGQEARLRCSPMKGHSHVYWYRQLPEEGLKFMVYLQKENIIDESGMPKERFSAEFPKEGPSILRIQQVVRGDSAAYFCASSPGGDLTDTQYFGPGTRLTVL.

This clone has a single count. The rearrangement links TRBV6-1 to TRBJ1-1, with a weak D call TRBD1 (6 bases). V lost 1 base and J lost 3, with 18 bases in between. Germline-derived CDR1 and CDR2 are MNHNS and SASEGT. The CDR3 length is 17 residues. CDR3 amino acids: CASSEDNLGQPYTEAFF. Here the CDR3 DNA reads TGTGCCAGCAGTGAAGATAATTTAGGACAGCCCTACACTGAAGCTTTCTTT.

This clone was seen once. The chain combines TRBV14 with TRBJ1-1, with D unresolved. Germline V lookup: CDR1 SGHDN, CDR2 FVKESK. V was pared by 2 bases and J by 10 bases, with 8 bases between. The CDR3 contains 11 residues. DNA of the CDR3: TGTGCCAGCAGCCAACAGGAGGGAGCTTTCTTT. Residues: CASSQQEGAFF.

This clone was detected only a few times. V usage is TRBV27 and J usage is TRBJ2-7; 7 positions agree with TRBD1. CDR1 and CDR2 (germline): MNHEY, SMNVEV (reference sequence). CDR3 size: 15 residues. The junction had 9 bases not matched to a gene; V was cut back by 4 bases and J by 3 bases. CDR3 amino acids: CASSSYPRQGYEQYF. CDR3 DNA sequence: TGTGCCAGCAGTTCCTACCCCCGACAGGGCTACGAGCAGTACTTC.

The chain has TRBV10-3 and TRBJ2-2; D is possibly TRBD1 (5 bases). Trimming cost V 3 bases and J 1 base, with 9 bases left between them. CDR3 length: 15 residues. From germline, CDR1 is ENHRY and CDR2 SYGVKD. The CDR3 reads CAISEPRENTGELFF. Written as DNA, the CDR3 is TGTGCCATCAGTGAACCCAGGGAGAACACCGGGGAGCTGTTTTTT.

This chain joins TRBV5-1 and TRBJ2-6; 8 bases line up with TRBD1. Germline V gene data show CDR1 as SGHRS and CDR2 as YFSETQ. This CDR3 region has 20 residues. V dropped 4 bases and J dropped 0; count of bases not matched to a gene: 15. DNA for the CDR3: TGCGCCAGCAGCCCCGGCTATACAGGGGGAACCCCCTCTGGGGCCAACGTCCTGACTTTC. This codes for CASSPGYTGGTPSGANVLTF.

This chain connects TRBV29-1 to TRBJ2-1, with D possibly matching TRBD1 (5 bases). The V gene lost 7 bases and the J gene lost 10 bases, with 11 bases spanning the gap. This CDR3 is 10 amino acids long. CDR1 is SQVTM, CDR2 ANQGSEA, per germline. CDR3 DNA: TGCAGCGACGACAGTCCAGAGCAGTTCTTC. Protein sequence: CSDDSPEQFF.

The CDR3 DNA reads as TGTGCCAGCAGCGTAGTGGGGCAAAAAGCCCTCACCGGGGAGCTGTTTTTT. Protein: CASSVVGQKALTGELFF. The chain has TRBV9 and TRBJ2-2; D is possibly TRBD1 (5 bases). Trimming pared 0 bases from V and 4 bases from J, leaving 16 bases between. The CDR3 spans 17 residues. Germline values: CDR1 SGDLS, CDR2 YYNGEE.

The V call is TRBV6-4, the J call TRBJ2-7, with D possibly matching TRBD1 (7 bases). The CDR3 has 14 amino acids. V shed 3 bases and J shed 4 bases, with 13 bases lying between them. Germline CDR1 is MRHNA and CDR2 is SNTAGT. The CDR3 region is CASSDQGGLYEQYF. The CDR3 region has the DNA TGTGCCAGCAGTGATCAGGGGGGCCTATACGAGCAGTACTTC.

J is TRBJ1-2 and V is TRBV27, with 8 bases aligning to TRBD1. There are 15 residues in the CDR3. V shed 1 base and J 10 bases; nucleotides not matched to a gene: 11. Germline CDR1 and CDR2: MNHEY and SMNVEV (reference sequence). For the CDR3, the DNA is TGTGCCAGCAGTTTATGCCCCCTTAACAGGGGGACCTACACCTTC. It specifies CASSLCPLNRGTYTF.

This chain uses TRBV30 with TRBJ1-1; 7 bases line up with TRBD1. Germline-derived CDR1 and CDR2 are GTSNPN and SVGIG (reference sequence). The length of the CDR3 is 17 residues. V shed 0 bases and J 0 bases; nucleotides not matched to a gene: 10. The CDR3 here is CAWSVSWVGQLNTEAFF. The CDR3, as DNA: TGTGCCTGGAGTGTAAGTTGGGTGGGACAGTTGAACACTGAAGCTTTCTTT.

The V call is TRBV5-6, the J call TRBJ2-6, with D possibly TRBD2 on 6 matching bases. Trimming left V 0 bases short and J 0 bases short, with 13 bases between. The CDR3 loop spans 18 amino acids. The V gene's germline CDR1 is SGHDT and CDR2 YYEEEE. CDR3 sequence: CASSLGGGVFSGANVLTF. The CDR3 nucleotides are TGTGCCAGCAGCTTGGGAGGAGGGGTTTTCTCTGGGGCCAACGTCCTGACTTTC.

This clone appeared a single time. CDR3 coding DNA: TGTGCCAGCAGCCAAGGTCGGGGGGCCGGAGAGACCCAGTACTTC. Its translation is CASSQGRGAGETQYF. The gene calls are TRBV4-2 and TRBJ2-5; a weak D match, TRBD2 (7 bases). CDR1 LGHNA and CDR2 YNFKEQ come from the germline V gene. V lost 1 base and J 4 bases, leaving 13 bases between the germline ends. The CDR3 has 15 residues.